This T cell receptor (beta chain) was sequenced in a study of T cell repertoires in cytomegalovirus infection. Study information: CMV epitopes used comprised recently identified HLA-C-restricted ones and well-studied HLA-B-restricted ones. Shared public TCR beta signatures pointed to both CMV infection and a matching HLA type. Study-wide results and limits: CMV-specific TCR beta clonotypes restricted by HLA-C were the ones dominating the ex vivo response.

This CDR3 is built from 15 residues. Trimming cost V 7 bases and J 3 bases; bases outside gene matches: 5. Germline V gene lookup returns CDR1 MNHEY and CDR2 SVGEGT. This clonotype showed up just a few times. Its antigen is unknown. A much larger clone sits a single nucleotide away, making a read error possible. MiXCR, run by TCRdb on the reads, gives a single entry per CDR3 protein. The data contain just under 500,000 distinct CDR3 sequences, 30% to 35% of them seen just once; the ten biggest clones take up 15% to 20%. The sample was cultured PBMCs, taken from culture after CMV antigen stimulation. The rearrangement links TRBV6-2 or TRBV6-3 to TRBJ2-1, with 11 bases fitting TRBD2. This clonotype originated in a human donor in good health (CMV status not recorded). Some clones in this sample may be carry-over from other donors' samples. CDR3 DNA sequence: TGTGCCAGCACCGCCGGGACTAGCGGCTACAATGAGCAGTTCTTC. Its translation is CASTAGTSGYNEQFF.